The 25 T cell receptor beta chains listed next were all sequenced from one sample in a study of T cells after yellow fever vaccination. TCRdb passed the 5' RACE reads through MiXCR, listing each CDR3 protein once. Of a few hundred thousand distinct CDR3 sequences listed, about 10% are singletons. Material: CD4+ T cells sorted from PBMCs, obtained 5 days after the yellow fever booster vaccination. These TCRs come from a man between 18 and 29 years old who received the YFV17D yellow fever vaccine.

The chain couples TRBV5-4 to TRBJ2-7; D is ambiguous. The germline gives CDR1 SGHNT, CDR2 YYREEE (reference sequence). CDR3 length equals 14 residues. V dropped 0 bases and J dropped 3 bases, with 10 bases sitting between them. Written as DNA, the CDR3 is TGTGCCAGCAGCTTGGCGCAGGTCCTCTACGAGCAGTACGTC. It yields the protein CASSLAQVLYEQYV.

At least ten counts were recorded for this clonotype. The chain links TRBV7-9 to TRBJ1-6; D is perhaps TRBD1 (5 bases). The CDR3 loop spans 14 amino acids. Germline V CDR1 and CDR2: SEHNR, FQNEAQ (reference sequence). V lost 3 bases and J lost 9, with 12 bases in between. The CDR3 sequence: CASSFEGFSSPLHF. CDR3 nucleotide sequence: TGTGCCAGCAGCTTTGAGGGGTTCTCTTCACCCCTCCACTTT.

There are a few counts of this clonotype. The chain links TRBV15 to TRBJ2-6, with 12 bases matching TRBD1. Trimming removed 1 base from V and 3 bases from J; junction bases left unmatched: 1. Germline CDR1 LNHNV, CDR2 YYDKDF (reference sequence). The CDR3 length is 17 residues. CDR3 sequence (DNA): TGTGCCACCAGCAGAGGGGACAGGGGGCTTGGGGCCAACGTCCTGACTTTC. Protein: CATSRGDRGLGANVLTF.

This clonotype occurred a few times. The chain is built from TRBV5-1 and TRBJ2-1; 8 nucleotides agree with TRBD2. Germline loops: CDR1 SGHRS, CDR2 YFSETQ. With V trimmed by 3 bases and J by 8 bases, 10 bases remained unmatched. This CDR3 comprises 15 residues. The CDR3 spells CASSSQRGGHDEQFF. CDR3 bases: TGCGCCAGCAGCTCGCAACGGGGGGGCCACGATGAGCAGTTCTTC.

The rearrangement joins TRBV5-1 to TRBJ2-5; D assignment may be TRBD1 or TRBD2 (5 bases each). The CDR3 is 14 amino acids. V dropped 4 bases and J dropped 5 bases, with 15 bases sitting between them. The germline CDR1 and CDR2 sequences are SGHRS and YFSETQ. The chain's CDR3 is CASSNTPGRETQYF. Here the CDR3 DNA reads TGCGCCAGCAGCAATACCCCGGGGCGGGAGACCCAGTACTTC.

This clonotype was counted a few times. V is TRBV10-3 and J is TRBJ1-2; weak D call: TRBD1 (5 bases). Germline CDR1 ENHRY, CDR2 SYGVKD. CDR3 length: 12 residues. V lost 5 bases and J lost 2, with 6 bases in between. The CDR3, as DNA: TGTGCCATCAGTTCAGGGAACTATGGCTACACCTTC. Translating gives CAISSGNYGYTF.

This clonotype was observed a handful of times. This sequence joins TRBV7-8 and TRBJ1-3; the D is unclear. V gave up 2 bases and J gave up 1 base, with 9 bases separating them. Germline loops: CDR1 SGHVS, CDR2 FQNEAQ. This CDR3 is 15 amino acids long. CDR3 loop: CASSLSRISGNTIYF. DNA of the CDR3: TGTGCCAGCAGCTTAAGTCGGATTTCTGGAAACACCATATATTTT.

This rearrangement joins TRBV20-1 to TRBJ1-1; TRBD1 might be the D (5 bases). Germline V gene lookup returns CDR1 DFQATT and CDR2 SNEGSKA (reference sequence). The CDR3 extends over 14 amino acids. Between the trimmed V and J ends, which lost 2 bases and 3 bases, there was a span of 13 bases. CDR3 protein: CSARSWDPDTEAFF. CDR3 coding DNA: TGCAGTGCTAGATCTTGGGACCCTGACACTGAAGCTTTCTTT.

This clonotype was picked up many times. CDR3 loop: CASSLAAGSGNTIYF. CDR3 coding DNA: TGCGCCAGCAGCTTGGCCGCGGGGTCTGGAAACACCATATATTTT. The V gene is TRBV5-1, the J gene TRBJ1-3; no clear D. V lost 0 bases and J lost 1, with 8 bases in between. This CDR3 region has 15 residues. Germline V gene data show CDR1 as SGHRS and CDR2 as YFSETQ.

At least ten counts were recorded for this clonotype. The rearrangement uses TRBV5-1 and TRBJ2-5; 7 positions match TRBD2. The CDR3 covers 13 residues. Germline V gene lookup returns CDR1 SGHRS and CDR2 YFSETQ. The junction had 3 bases not matched to a gene; V was cut back by 4 bases and J by 3 bases. The CDR3 region is CASSVRGEETQYF. In DNA form, the CDR3 reads TGCGCCAGCAGCGTTCGGGGGGAAGAGACCCAGTACTTC.

In this sample, this clonotype turned up a few times. The chain has TRBV20-1 and TRBJ2-5, with D possibly being TRBD2 (6 bases). The V gene's germline CDR1 is DFQATT and CDR2 SNEGSKA (reference sequence). The CDR3 spans 15 residues. Trimming left V 5 bases short and J 9 bases short, with 25 bases between. The CDR3 sequence: CSAWEDPWRGTPQYF. The CDR3 coding sequence is TGCAGTGCTTGGGAGGACCCTTGGCGGGGAACGCCCCAGTACTTC.

A few counts support this clonotype. The V gene is TRBV5-1, the J gene TRBJ2-5; D is ambiguous. The CDR3 spans 13 residues. The V end lost 5 bases, the J end lost 5 bases, and 13 bases lay between the germline ends. The germline V gene encodes CDR1 SGHRS and CDR2 YFSETQ. The CDR3 loop reads CASSIESRETQYF. The CDR3 coding sequence is TGCGCCAGCAGTATTGAGTCCCGGGAGACCCAGTACTTC.

This clonotype was counted a few times. V usage is TRBV20-1 and J usage is TRBJ1-1, with D perhaps matching TRBD1 (5 bases). CDR3 length: 16 amino acids. V shed 3 bases and J shed 3 bases, with 20 bases lying between them. Germline assignment: CDR1 DFQATT and CDR2 SNEGSKA (reference sequence). CDR3 protein: CSASSHTLRDDTEAFF. For the CDR3, the DNA is TGCAGTGCTAGCTCACATACCCTCCGGGACGACACTGAAGCTTTCTTT.

The chain is built from TRBV5-5 and TRBJ1-2; tentatively, D is TRBD1 (6 bases). CDR1 SGHKS and CDR2 YYEKEE come from the germline V gene (reference sequence). The CDR3 is 13 amino acids. V gave up 2 bases and J gave up 6 bases, with 11 bases separating them. The CDR3 DNA follows: TGTGCCAGCAGCTTTACGGGGGCGGATGGCTACACCTTC. This translates into CASSFTGADGYTF.

This clonotype was counted between two and nine times. This chain uses TRBV12-3 or TRBV12-4 with TRBJ1-1; TRBD1 agrees at 10 bases. The length of the CDR3 is 15 residues. The V and J ends lost 7 bases and 4 bases, in that order; junction bases with no gene match: 9. The DNA for the CDR3 is TGTGCCAGCACCCCGGGACAGGGGATGTCCACTGAAGCTTTCTTT. Protein product: CASTPGQGMSTEAFF.

This clonotype was counted between two and nine times. CDR3 sequence: CASSPTLGLWETQYF. CDR3 bases: TGTGCCAGCAGTCCAACACTAGGATTATGGGAGACCCAGTACTTC. The gene calls are TRBV6-5 and TRBJ2-5; D possibly corresponds to TRBD2 (5 bases). The CDR3 is made up of 15 amino acids. Trimming took off 5 bases at V and 5 bases at J, with 18 bases between the two ends. CDR1 MNHEY and CDR2 SVGAGI come from the germline V gene.

This clonotype was observed at least ten times. The chain has TRBV6-5 and TRBJ2-7, with D uncertain. The V end was cut by 8 bases, the J end by 6 bases, with 14 bases between. CDR1 and CDR2 from the germline V gene are MNHEY and SVGAGI. The CDR3 length is 12 residues. The CDR3 here is CASGKTVGEQYF. The CDR3 DNA follows: TGTGCCAGCGGAAAAACAGTGGGCGAGCAGTACTTC.

This clonotype has more than one count but fewer than ten. This CDR3 is CASSLSAGTSFGQPQHF. For the CDR3, the DNA is TGTGCCAGCAGCTTATCGGCCGGGACATCTTTCGGTCAGCCCCAGCATTTT. V gene TRBV11-2 combines with J gene TRBJ1-5; D might be TRBD1 (6 bases). Germline CDR1 and CDR2: SGHAT and FQNNGV. This CDR3 region has 17 residues. V was pared by 2 bases and J by 6 bases, with 20 bases between.

In this sample, this clonotype turned up a few times. The V gene is TRBV5-5, the J gene TRBJ2-7; the match to TRBD1 covers 9 bases. The V gene end was trimmed by 4 bases and the J gene end by 7 bases; junction bases not matched to a gene: 12. Germline values: CDR1 SGHKS, CDR2 YYEKEE (reference sequence). The CDR3 consists of 15 residues. CDR3 in DNA: TGTGCCAGCAGCCGTCCCGGGACAGGGTCGGGGGAGCAGTACGTC. Residues: CASSRPGTGSGEQYV.

The rearrangement uses TRBV6-2 or TRBV6-3 and TRBJ1-6, with D possibly TRBD1 on 6 matching bases. V was cut by 2 bases and J by 0 bases, with 11 bases left in between. In germline, CDR1 is MNHEY, CDR2 SVGEGT. The CDR3 contains 17 residues. The CDR3 coding sequence is TGTGCCAGCAGTTACGCCGGACAGAGCTCCTATAATTCACCCCTCCACTTT. Translating it yields CASSYAGQSSYNSPLHF.

This clonotype turned up a few times. The chain employs TRBV7-6 and TRBJ2-3; 7 bases fit TRBD2. V shed 5 bases, J shed 0 bases, and the junction held 8 bases outside the gene matches. Germline CDR1 SGHVS, CDR2 FNYEAQ. The CDR3 has 16 amino acids. CDR3 sequence reads: CASSPRGAGSTDTQYF. The CDR3 coding sequence is TGTGCCAGCAGCCCCCGAGGAGCGGGAAGCACAGATACGCAGTATTTT.

This clonotype was detected ten times or more. The chain combines TRBV6-5 with TRBJ1-6; 7 positions match TRBD1. The germline gives CDR1 MNHEY, CDR2 SVGAGI. The CDR3 spans 15 residues. V shed 6 bases and J 8 bases; nucleotides not matched to a gene: 10. The CDR3 bases are TGTGCCAGCAGCGTTAGACAGGGAAAGGATTCACCCCTCCACTTT. Amino acids: CASSVRQGKDSPLHF.

The chain is built from TRBV27 and TRBJ1-5; a possible D gene is TRBD1 (5 bases). Germline V lookup: CDR1 MNHEY, CDR2 SMNVEV (reference sequence). There are 15 residues in the CDR3. Between the trimmed V and J ends, which lost 6 bases and 1 base, there was a span of 13 bases. The CDR3 DNA is TGTGCCAGCAGATCAGGGTGGGGGAGCAATCAGCCCCAGCATTTT. Protein: CASRSGWGSNQPQHF.

The chain couples TRBV2 to TRBJ2-5; TRBD2 matches 8 bases. CDR1 SNHLY and CDR2 FYNNEI come from the germline V gene. CDR3 length: 14 amino acids. Trimming took 3 bases from V and 6 from J; bases not matched to a gene: 6. CDR3 coding DNA: TGTGCCAGCAGTGATGTACTAGCGGTTAAGACCCAGTACTTC. Its protein is CASSDVLAVKTQYF. Full variable domain (missing parts from reference TRBV2 and TRBJ2-5): EPEVTQTPSHQVTQMGQEVILRCVPISNHLYFYWYRQILGQKVEFLVSFYNNEISEKSEIFDDQFSVERPDGSNFTLKIRSTKLEDSAMYFCASSDVLAVKTQYFGPGTRLLVL.

The V and J genes are TRBV5-1 and TRBJ1-1; 9 nucleotides match TRBD1. Trimming cost V 4 bases and J 5 bases; bases outside gene matches: 9. Germline assignment: CDR1 SGHRS and CDR2 YFSETQ. This CDR3 is 15 amino acids long. This chain's CDR3 is CASSKGTGLETEAFF. The CDR3 coding sequence is TGCGCCAGCAGCAAAGGGACAGGGCTGGAGACTGAAGCTTTCTTT.